These 6 T cell receptor beta chains originate from one sample sequenced in a study of T cell changes during pregnancy in multiple sclerosis. Generated by immunoSEQ multiplex PCR, the TCRdb table keeps only in-frame clones and is missing some. The repertoire holds about 50,000 clones, nearly 95% seen once, with about 0.6% in the top ten. Source: CD4+ T cells from peripheral blood mononuclear cells, taken after pregnancy. These TCRs come from a female donor in good health, enrolled as a control in a pregnancy study.

This clone has a single count. The V and J genes are TRBV6-6 and TRBJ1-1; 9 bases fit TRBD1. CDR1 is MNHNY, CDR2 SVGAGI, per germline (reference sequence). V lost 5 bases, J lost 1 base, and 5 bases stayed unmatched. This CDR3 comprises 15 residues. The CDR3 DNA follows: TGTGCCAGCAGTAAAGAGGGACAGGGGAACACTGAAGCTTTCTTT. It codes for CASSKEGQGNTEAFF.

The chain combines TRBV11-1 with TRBJ2-1; D is undetermined. The germline gives CDR1 SGHAT, CDR2 FQDESV (reference sequence). V dropped 2 bases and J dropped 5 bases, with 10 bases sitting between them. The CDR3 runs 14 residues. CDR3 sequence (DNA): TGTGCCAGCAGCTTATGGAGTACGGACAATGAGCAGTTCTTC. Its protein product is CASSLWSTDNEQFF.

This chain links TRBV15 with TRBJ1-1; D is ambiguous. CDR3 length: 15 amino acids. Looked up from germline, CDR1 is LNHNV and CDR2 is YYDKDF (reference sequence). V lost 0 bases to trimming and J lost 1 base, with 9 bases between them. DNA of the CDR3: TGTGCCACCAGCAGAGATCAAGGAGGGAACACTGAAGCTTTCTTT. It specifies CATSRDQGGNTEAFF.

The V call is TRBV15, the J call TRBJ1-2; TRBD1 might be the D (5 bases). Trimming pared 5 bases from V and 4 bases from J, leaving 11 bases between. The germline V gene encodes CDR1 LNHNV and CDR2 YYDKDF (reference sequence). This CDR3 region has 13 residues. CDR3 amino acids: CATSVRVGYGYTF. The CDR3 DNA reads TGTGCCACCAGCGTCAGGGTCGGCTATGGCTACACCTTC.

The chain carries TRBV6-4 and TRBJ2-6; perhaps TRBD1 as D (5 bases). This CDR3 contains 17 residues. The V gene lost 11 bases and the J gene lost 4 bases, with 24 bases spanning the gap. CDR1 and CDR2 from the germline V gene are MRHNA and SNTAGT. CDR3 amino acids: CAPAGSSTELGANVLTF. The CDR3 bases are TGTGCCCCCGCTGGATCTTCGACAGAGCTAGGGGCCAACGTCCTGACTTTC.

The chain uses TRBV7-8 and TRBJ2-7; D unresolved. V gave up 0 bases and J gave up 6 bases, with 9 bases separating them. Looked up from germline, CDR1 is SGHVS and CDR2 is FQNEAQ. The CDR3 covers 13 residues. CDR3 in amino acids: CASSLAIIGEQYF. CDR3 nucleotides: TGTGCCAGCAGCTTAGCGATTATCGGCGAGCAGTACTTC.